These T cell receptor beta chains were read from a single sample in a study of blood T cell repertoires in COVID-19. Sequencing was performed with immunoSEQ multiplex PCR; in TCRdb, only in-frame clones are kept and a portion is missing. The sample carries roughly 180,000 clones, around 85% recorded once. Sequenced: peripheral blood. Receptors were obtained from a man at least 80 years old with COVID-19, enrolled during active disease. CDR3s leave out the opening cysteine and the closing phenylalanine or tryptophan.

TRBJ2-7 | TRBV6-5 | ASSLDTGGYEQY
TRBJ2-7 | TRBV5-5 | ASSLEASGGYEQY
TRBJ1-6 | TRBV19 | ASSTRGAPDSPLH
TRBJ1-1 | TRBV29-1 | SVGDRVAF
TRBJ1-5 | TRBV10-3 | AISESDFHSNQPQH
TRBJ1-2 | TRBV7-9 | ASSLGQLNYGYT
TRBJ2-7 | TRBV10-3 | AISERGSWYEQY
TRBJ1-1 | TRBV5-1 | ASSLEQGAGTEAF
TRBJ1-2 | TRBV5-4 | ASSVVQGVGGYT
TRBJ1-5 | TRBV19 | ATRSIANQPQH
TRBJ2-3 | TRBV9 | ASSPTSGGHTDTQY
TRBJ1-6 | TRBV3-1/TRBV3-2 | ASSQEDGGRNSPLH
TRBJ1-1 | TRBV14 | ASSQADTEAF
TRBJ1-2 | TRBV7-9 | ASSQDRGHGGYT
TRBJ2-3 | TRBV5-1 | ASSLKTGASTDTQY
TRBJ2-3 | TRBV6-5 | ASSYSHSPSDTQY
TRBJ1-2 | TRBV3-1/TRBV3-2 | ASSQDTRSYGYT
TRBJ1-3 | TRBV5-1 | ASSLDRDRGSTRGNTIY
TRBJ1-4 | TRBV10-1 | ASSEGGYNEKLF
TRBJ1-2 | TRBV7-9 | ASSLAGTGMNGYT
TRBJ1-1 | TRBV18 | ASSFGTGNTEAF
TRBJ2-2 | TRBV21-1 | ASSKAPTRRNTGELF
TRBJ2-1 | TRBV5-1 | ASTPGFSGSRGEQF
TRBJ1-1 | TRBV9 | ASSPSGGSSKAF
TRBJ2-2 | TRBV7-3 | ASSSGGEVPGELF
TRBJ1-2 | TRBV5-1 | ASSPTGPPGYT
TRBJ1-3 | TRBV6-1 | ASSELWTVSGNTIY
TRBJ2-3 | TRBV5-1 | ASSLGDTQY
TRBJ1-5 | TRBV7-2 | ASSAHDSQPQH
TRBJ1-5 | TRBV19 | ASSTLLGQGNQPQH
TRBJ1-6 | TRBV6-2/TRBV6-3 | ASSGRDTGTGYNSPLH